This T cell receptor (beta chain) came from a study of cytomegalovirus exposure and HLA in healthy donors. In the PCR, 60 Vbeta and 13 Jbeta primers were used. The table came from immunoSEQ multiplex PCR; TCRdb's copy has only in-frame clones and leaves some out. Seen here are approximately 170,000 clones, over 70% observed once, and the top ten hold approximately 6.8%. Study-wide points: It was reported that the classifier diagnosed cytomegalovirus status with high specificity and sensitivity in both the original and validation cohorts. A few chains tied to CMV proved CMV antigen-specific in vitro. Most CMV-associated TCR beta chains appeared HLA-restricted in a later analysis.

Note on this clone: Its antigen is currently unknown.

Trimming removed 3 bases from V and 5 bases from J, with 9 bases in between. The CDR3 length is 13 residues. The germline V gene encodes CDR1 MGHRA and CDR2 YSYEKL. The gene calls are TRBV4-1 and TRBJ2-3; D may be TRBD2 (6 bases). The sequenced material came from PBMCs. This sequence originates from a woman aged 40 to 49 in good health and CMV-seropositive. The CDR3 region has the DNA TGCGCCAGCAGCCACCGGCGGGGAGATACGCAGTATTTT. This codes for CASSHRRGDTQYF.